This T cell receptor beta chain was obtained from a study of post-analysis software for immune sequencing data. For the study at large: The disease courses covered relapsing-remitting, secondary progressive and progressive-relapsing multiple sclerosis.

Points from the study as a whole: Multiple sclerosis patients had significantly lower normalized Chao1 diversity than controls. Controls had lower frequencies than patients of 4 or 5 TRBV segments, which included TRBV5-6, TRBV5-1 and TRBV20-1. Clustering by F measure revealed strong co-clustering among samples prepared together in one batch.

V shed 0 bases and J shed 3 bases, with 11 bases lying between them. This CDR3 contains 14 residues. The germline V gene encodes CDR1 DFQATT and CDR2 SNEGSKA (reference sequence). Comments on this clonotype: Its antigen is unknown.

Unique molecular identifiers featured in each of the TCR beta cDNA libraries. Some 500,000 cDNA molecules were obtained per 1 to 10 million input T cells. Each CDR3 protein is one row after TCRdb ran MiXCR on the PCR reads. This sample has around 700,000 distinct CDR3 sequences, with approximately 59% found just once. Sequencing was carried out using blood. The rearrangement links TRBV20-1 to TRBJ1-2, with D perhaps TRBD1 (5 bases). This receptor was taken from a girl aged 2-10 years with multiple sclerosis. The CDR3 DNA reads TGCAGTGCTAGAGAGGCAGGGTTGGACTATGGCTACACCTTC. It translates to CSAREAGLDYGYTF.